This entry features one T cell receptor beta chain sequence. What antigen it recognizes has not been identified. No base-level quality is on record; no much larger clone is a single base apart. The record originates from a study of graft-versus-host responses after intestinal transplantation (dated by TCRdb to the early 2020s). Some background on the complete study: Recipients received multivisceral, liver-intestinal, or isolated intestinal transplants. After intestinal transplantation, graft-versus-host and host-versus-graft alloreactive T cell clones in the graft, circulation and bone marrow were tracked using bulk TCR-beta CDR3 sequencing. Donor T cell macrochimerism was defined as a peak of at least 4% donor T cells among recipient peripheral blood mononuclear cells. Rather than being sequenced by the commercial service, samples from a few later patients were sequenced in-house on an Illumina MiSeq and processed with MiXCR. Alloreactive clones were identified by sequencing pre-transplant mixed lymphocyte reaction products and comparing them with unstimulated pre-transplant donor and recipient T cells. Every recipient was given anti-thymocyte globulin induction, then maintenance tacrolimus and steroids for approximately 3 years. Of the 20 to 25 intestinal transplant recipients enrolled in the cohort, one of whom was a retransplant, a few patients without pretransplant specimens were excluded.

Its CDR3 holds 14 amino acids, cysteine through phenylalanine. Only the CDR3 part of the read is kept: 42 bases, read in frame from the first base. The germline V gene (reference sequence) specifies MNHEY as CDR1 and SMNVEV as CDR2. Cut back by 3 bases and 7 bases, the V and J ends lie 13 bases apart. The method was the immunoSEQ multiplex PCR assay. For most patients, genomic DNA was subjected to high-throughput TCR-beta CDR3 sequencing by Adaptive Biotechnologies. In the authors' own workflow: Adaptive's ImmunoSEQ software was the source of the TCR sequencing data for fewer than 20 patients, while three other patients were processed with MiXCR and VDJtools. CDR3 nucleotide sequences shared by donor and recipient were removed because the origin of these sequences could not be assigned. To be classed as alloreactive, a clone needed at least 2-fold expansion over unstimulated cells and a minimum CFSE-low frequency of 0.002% (template counts) or 0.001% (read counts). Mappable clones were those detected in sequenced pre-transplant spleen, lymph node, or MLR CFSE-low populations of the donor or recipient. The cumulative frequency of alloreactive clones was calculated as a percentage of all sequences, weighted by copy number. In its TCRdb copy, this immuneACCESS table keeps in-frame sequences only and misses some clones. Where compared with another copy, unresolved V genes explain less than half of these, and the others have no known cause. V and J calls and clone size come straight from that table; D and trimming were deduced from the DNA. Counted in this sample were tens of thousands of clones; around 90% of them appeared once. The ten largest clones take up less than 2% of the sample.

The paper's findings and limits, for the study overall: Patients with donor T cell macrochimerism had high GvH to HvG T cell clonal ratios in their allografts. Early after transplant, peak levels of circulating GvH clones were found to be associated with declines in HvG clones. GvH clones turned up in recipient bone marrow, with some appearing earlier in ileal mucosa or blood, a pattern consistent with an intestinal mucosal origin. Conclusions were limited by the relatively low number and heterogeneity of intestinal transplant patients.

Dithiothreitol, EDTA incubations and collagenase D digestion were used to isolate intraepithelial and lamina propria lymphocytes from graft specimens. Bulk TCR-beta sequencing was performed on serial intestinal graft biopsy specimens collected as late as 600 days after transplant. The TCR was taken from a human patient who received an intestinal transplant, so some T cells may come from the graft donor. Material: ileum tissue, obtained roughly 54 weeks after transplant. This sequence uses TRBV27 and TRBJ2-1, with the D segment identity uncertain. The CDR3 sequence is CASSFVPVGNEQFF. Read as DNA, the sequence is TGTGCCAGCAGTTTCGTCCCAGTGGGGAATGAGCAGTTCTTC.